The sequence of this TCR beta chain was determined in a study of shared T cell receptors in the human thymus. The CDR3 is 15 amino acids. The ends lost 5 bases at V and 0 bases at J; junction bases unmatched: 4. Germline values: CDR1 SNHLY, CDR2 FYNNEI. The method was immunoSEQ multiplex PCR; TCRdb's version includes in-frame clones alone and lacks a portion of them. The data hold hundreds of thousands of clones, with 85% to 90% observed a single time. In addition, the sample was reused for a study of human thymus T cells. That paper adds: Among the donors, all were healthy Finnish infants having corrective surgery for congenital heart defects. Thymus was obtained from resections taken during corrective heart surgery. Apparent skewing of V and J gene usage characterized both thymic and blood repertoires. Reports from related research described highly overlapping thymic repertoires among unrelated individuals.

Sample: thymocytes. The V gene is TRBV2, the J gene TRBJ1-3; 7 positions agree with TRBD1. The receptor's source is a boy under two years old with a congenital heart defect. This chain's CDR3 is CASSRQGDSGNTIYF. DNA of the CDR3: TGTGCCAGCAGTCGACAGGGTGACTCTGGAAACACCATATATTTT. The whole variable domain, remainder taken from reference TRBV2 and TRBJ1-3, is EPEVTQTPSHQVTQMGQEVILRCVPISNHLYFYWYRQILGQKVEFLVSFYNNEISEKSEIFDDQFSVERPDGSNFTLKIRSTKLEDSAMYFCASSRQGDSGNTIYFGEGSWLTVV.